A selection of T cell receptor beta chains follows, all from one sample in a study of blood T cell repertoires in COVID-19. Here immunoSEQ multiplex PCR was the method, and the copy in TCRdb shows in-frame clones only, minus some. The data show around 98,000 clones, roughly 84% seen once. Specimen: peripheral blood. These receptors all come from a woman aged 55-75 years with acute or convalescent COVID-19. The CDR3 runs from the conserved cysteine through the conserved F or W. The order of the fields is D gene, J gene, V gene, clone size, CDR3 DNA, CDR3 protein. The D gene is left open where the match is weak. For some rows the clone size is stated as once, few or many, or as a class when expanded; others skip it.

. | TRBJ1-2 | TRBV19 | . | TGTGCCAGTAGCCCGGGGGGGGCCCGTCCCCTCTATGGCTACACCTTC | CASSPGGARPLYGYTF
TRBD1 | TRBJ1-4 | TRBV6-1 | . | TGTGCCAGCAGTGTGGTGGCGGGACAGACGAATGAAAAACTGTTTTTT | CASSVVAGQTNEKLFF
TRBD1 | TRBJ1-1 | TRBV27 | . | TGTGCCAGCAGTTTTATTCCACGGGACAGCACTGAAGCTTTCTTT | CASSFIPRDSTEAFF
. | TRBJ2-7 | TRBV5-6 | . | TGTGCCAGCAGCTTGGCAAGCTTCTACGAGCAGTACTTC | CASSLASFYEQYF
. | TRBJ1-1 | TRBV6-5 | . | TGTGCCAGCAGTTACTCGGCGGCCCCTATGAACACTGAAGCTTTCTTT | CASSYSAAPMNTEAFF
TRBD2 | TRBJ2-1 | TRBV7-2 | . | TGTGCCAGCAGCCCCCGCAGCGGGGGGTCCTACAATGAGCAGTTCTTC | CASSPRSGGSYNEQFF
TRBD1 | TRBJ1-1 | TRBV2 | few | TGTGCCAGCAGTGTGTTCCAGGGGGCCGAAGCTTTCTTT | CASSVFQGAEAFF
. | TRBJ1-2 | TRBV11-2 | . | TGTGCCAGCAGCTTAGTGGCCGGCGGATCCTATGGCTACACCTTC | CASSLVAGGSYGYTF
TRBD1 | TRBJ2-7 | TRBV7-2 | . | TGTGCCAGCAGTACCAGCCGGACAGGGGGATCTCCCTACGAGCAGTACTTC | CASSTSRTGGSPYEQYF
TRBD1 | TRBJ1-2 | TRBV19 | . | TGTGCCAGTAAAAAGGACAGGGGAGACGGCTACACCTTC | CASKKDRGDGYTF
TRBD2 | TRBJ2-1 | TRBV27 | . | TGTGCCAGCAGTTTCCGACTAGCGGGGGCCACTAGCTCCTACAATGAGCAGTTCTTC | CASSFRLAGATSSYNEQFF
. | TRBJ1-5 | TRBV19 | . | TGTGCCAGTAAGGGCGGGCAGGATGGCAATCAGCCCCAGCATTTT | CASKGGQDGNQPQHF
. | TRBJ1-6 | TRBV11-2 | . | TGTGCCAGCAGCTTAGAGGGGGGGACTAGTGGGGAACTGAATTCACCCCTCCACTTT | CASSLEGGTSGELNSPLHF
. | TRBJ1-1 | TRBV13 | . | TGTGCCAGCAGCTCCCGTTTCCTGAACACTGAAGCTTTCTTT | CASSSRFLNTEAFF
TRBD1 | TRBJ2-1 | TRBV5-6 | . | TGTGCCAGCAGTTTGGGGACAGGGGCTAATGAGCAGTTCTTC | CASSLGTGANEQFF
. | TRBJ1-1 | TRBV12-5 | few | TGTGCTAGTGGTTTGGGTCTGGCTTCTGAAGCTTTCTTT | CASGLGLASEAFF
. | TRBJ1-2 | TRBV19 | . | TGTGCCAGTAGTATAATACGGGAGGACGATGGCTACACCTTC | CASSIIREDDGYTF
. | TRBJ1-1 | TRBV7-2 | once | TGTGCCAGCAGCTTAATGGCGGGTCGGGGGAACACTGAAGCTTTCTTT | CASSLMAGRGNTEAFF
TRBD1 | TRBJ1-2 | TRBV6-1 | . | TGTGCCAGCAGTGAAGTTAGGGGGCGCGGTGGCTACACCTTC | CASSEVRGRGGYTF
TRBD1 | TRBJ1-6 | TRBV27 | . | TGTGCCAGCAGTTTATCGGGACAGGGGAATTCACCCCTCCACTTT | CASSLSGQGNSPLHF
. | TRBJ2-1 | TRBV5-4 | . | TGTGCCAGCAGCTTGGCCCCAGGGAACTACAATGAGCAGTTCTTC | CASSLAPGNYNEQFF
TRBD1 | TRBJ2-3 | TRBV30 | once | TGTGCCTGGGCGACAGGGAGTACAGATACGCAGTATTTT | CAWATGSTDTQYF
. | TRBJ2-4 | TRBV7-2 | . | TGTGCCAGCAGCTTAGCACTTACCCAGGGCCCCCTTACTAACATTCAGTACTTC | CASSLALTQGPLTNIQYF
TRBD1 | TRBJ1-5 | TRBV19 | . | TGTGCCAGTAGTGGGACAGGGAATCAGCCCCAGCATTTT | CASSGTGNQPQHF
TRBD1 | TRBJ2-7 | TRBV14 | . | TGTGCCAGCAGCCAAAAGGGGGCTTCCGAGCAGTACTTC | CASSQKGASEQYF
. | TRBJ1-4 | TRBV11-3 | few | TGTGCCAGCAGCCGGCGAAATCAGGGAGGGAGAGCTAATGAAAAACTGTTTTTT | CASSRRNQGGRANEKLFF
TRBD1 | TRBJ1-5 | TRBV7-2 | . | TGTGCCAGCAGCTTAAGACAGGGCGGGGATCAGCCCCAGCATTTT | CASSLRQGGDQPQHF
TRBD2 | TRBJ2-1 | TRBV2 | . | TGTGCCAGCAGCGGGACTAGCGGGGGCAACAATGAGCAGTTCTTC | CASSGTSGGNNEQFF
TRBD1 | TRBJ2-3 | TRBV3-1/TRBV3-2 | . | TGTGCCAGCAGCCGCCCAGCCGGGACAGGGAACACAGATACGCAGTATTTT | CASSRPAGTGNTDTQYF
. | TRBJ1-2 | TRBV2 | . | TGTGCCAGCAGCCCTGACAGCCTCTATGGCTACACCTTC | CASSPDSLYGYTF
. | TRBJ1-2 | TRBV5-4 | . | TGTGCCAGCAGTCTGGCCGGGTCAGATGGCTACACCTTC | CASSLAGSDGYTF
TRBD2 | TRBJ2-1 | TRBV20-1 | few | TGCAGTGCCAGTACTAGCGGGGGTTGGGATGAGCAGTTCTTC | CSASTSGGWDEQFF
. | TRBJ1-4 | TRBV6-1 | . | TGTGCCAGCAGTGAATTCGGGGGGGATGAAAAACTGTTTTTT | CASSEFGGDEKLFF
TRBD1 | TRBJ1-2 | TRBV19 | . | TGTGCCAGTAGTGGACAGGGGTCAACCGGATATGGCTACACCTTC | CASSGQGSTGYGYTF
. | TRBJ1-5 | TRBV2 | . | TGTGCCAGCAGTCGTGCCAGGGGCAATCAGCCCCAGCATTTT | CASSRARGNQPQHF
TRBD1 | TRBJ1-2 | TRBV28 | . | TGTGCCAGCAGCCAGACAGGGTATGGCTACACCTTC | CASSQTGYGYTF
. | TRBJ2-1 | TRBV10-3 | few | TGTGCCATCAGTGAGTCGAGAGAAGACAATGAGCAGTTCTTC | CAISESREDNEQFF
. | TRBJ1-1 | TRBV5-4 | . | TGTGCCAGCAGCTTGGGATACGCAGGGGACACTGAAGCTTTCTTT | CASSLGYAGDTEAFF
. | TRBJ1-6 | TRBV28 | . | TGTGCCAGCAGTTTCAGGGATCCCTCTTATTCACCCCTCCACTTT | CASSFRDPSYSPLHF
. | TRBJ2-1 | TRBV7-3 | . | TGTGCCAGCAGCTTAACCCCCGGGCGGGACAATGAGCAGTTCTTC | CASSLTPGRDNEQFF
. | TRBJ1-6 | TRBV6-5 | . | TGTGCCAGCATGGGAAAGGGGGATTCACCCCTCCACTTT | CASMGKGDSPLHF
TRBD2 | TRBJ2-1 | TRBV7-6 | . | TGTGCCAGCAGCTCGGGACTAGCGGGGGTTCGGAATGAGCAGTTCTTC | CASSSGLAGVRNEQFF
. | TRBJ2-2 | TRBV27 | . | TGTGCCAGCAGTTTATTACAGGGTAGAACCGGGGAGCTGTTTTTT | CASSLLQGRTGELFF
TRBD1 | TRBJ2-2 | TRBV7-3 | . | TGTGCCAGCAGCCTGGGACAGGGGAACGGGGAGCTGTTTTTT | CASSLGQGNGELFF
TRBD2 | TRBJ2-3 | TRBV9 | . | TGTGCCAGCAGCGTAGCTTTGGGACTAGCGGCGGTCACAGATACGCAGTATTTT | CASSVALGLAAVTDTQYF
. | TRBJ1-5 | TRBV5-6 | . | TGTGCCAGCAGCTTGGGTTCAAATCAGCCCCAGCATTTT | CASSLGSNQPQHF
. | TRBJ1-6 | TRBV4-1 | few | TGCGCCAGCAGCCAAGAGCGGGGTCGCGATGTATCCCTCCACTTT | CASSQERGRDVSLHF
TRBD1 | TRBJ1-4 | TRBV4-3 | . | TGCGCCAGCAGCCAAGGGGGAGACAGGGATCTGTTTTTT | CASSQGGDRDLFF
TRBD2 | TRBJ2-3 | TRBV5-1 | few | TGCGCCAGCAGAAAAGGGCTAGCGGGGAGCACAGATACGCAGTATTTT | CASRKGLAGSTDTQYF
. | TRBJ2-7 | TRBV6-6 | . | TGTGCCAGCAGTTACCGTCGCGAGCAGTACTTC | CASSYRREQYF
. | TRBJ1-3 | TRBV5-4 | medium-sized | TGTGCCAGCAGCCCTGACGGAGATCGAAACACCATATATTTT | CASSPDGDRNTIYF
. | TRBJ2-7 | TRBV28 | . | TGTGCCAGCCAACAGGGGGGGACCTACGAGCAGTACTTC | CASQQGGTYEQYF
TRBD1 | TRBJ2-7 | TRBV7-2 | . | TGTGCCAGCAGCTTACAGGGGGCCTACGAGCAGTACTTC | CASSLQGAYEQYF
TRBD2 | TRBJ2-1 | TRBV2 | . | TGTGCCAGCAGTGATTGGGCTAGCGGGGGGACCAATGAGCAGTTCTTC | CASSDWASGGTNEQFF
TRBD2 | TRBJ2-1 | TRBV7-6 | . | TGTGCCAGCAGTTATAGCGGGGGCTCCTACAATGAGCAGTTCTTC | CASSYSGGSYNEQFF
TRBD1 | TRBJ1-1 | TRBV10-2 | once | TGCGCCAGCAACCCTACAGGGGGTTTAAGCAACACTGAAGCTTTCTTT | CASNPTGGLSNTEAFF